There are many counts of the clone carrying this T cell receptor beta chain. A second PCR, run for about 7 to 11 cycles, used a sample-barcoded 5' primer plus a J-beta primer mix. Every single cDNA molecule received a tag from a template-switch adaptor with 12 random nucleotides. MiXCR, applied by TCRdb to the 5' RACE reads, yields one record per CDR3 protein. The table lists 800,000 to 950,000 distinct CDR3 sequences, 25% to 30% of them singletons. The sample comes from a study of blood T cells in healthy people across ages. V lost 3 bases, J lost 3 bases, and 12 bases lay in between. The CDR3 sequence is 13 residues long. Germline V gene sequence: CDR1 DFQATT, CDR2 SNEGSKA (reference sequence). These same data were also listed under a study on T cells of mothers and their children.

What was sequenced was blood. This chain connects TRBV20-1 to TRBJ2-7; D is undetermined. This clonotype was sampled from a woman aged 40 to 50 in good health. CDR3 loop: CSARKVLSYEQYF. The CDR3 DNA is TGCAGTGCTAGGAAGGTATTGAGCTACGAGCAGTACTTC.